This T cell receptor beta chain is drawn from a study of cytomegalovirus exposure and HLA in healthy donors. Whole-study findings and limits: Rarity held for most TCR sequences, but there were some public TCRs that occurred in many donors. Later analysis indicated greater clonal expansion among HLA-associated TCR beta chains than among equally common other chains.

The PCR made use of 60 Vbeta and 13 Jbeta primers. TCRdb keeps only in-frame clones here, not all; method: immunoSEQ multiplex PCR. The sample contains approximately 100,000 clones, roughly 80% of which appear only once. The CDR3 consists of 15 residues. V dropped 5 bases and J dropped 2; count of bases not matched to a gene: 8. Germline CDR1 reads SGHAT; CDR2 reads FQNNGV. Points on this clone: Its antigen remains unidentified.

The origin of this receptor is a female donor in good health and CMV-seropositive. The rearrangement uses TRBV11-2 and TRBJ2-7; 8 bases are a match to TRBD2. The source material was PBMCs. DNA for the CDR3: TGTGCCAGCAGCGTCACTAGCGGACCTACCTACGAGCAGTACTTC. This encodes CASSVTSGPTYEQYF.